This TCR beta chain was sequenced for a study of T cell clusters in autoimmune cytopenias. TRB rearrangements were amplified by touch-down multiplex PCR with mixed TRB-A/B primers. One entry per CDR3 protein, without DNA, is what TCRdb gives after re-calling the multiplex PCR reads. The sample's table shows 3,500 or so distinct CDR3 sequences. This clonotype is medium-sized by frequency. CDR3 length: 16 amino acids. Germline assignment: CDR1 GTSNPN and CDR2 SVGIG (reference sequence). TRB amplification used roughly 250 ng of peripheral blood genomic DNA. Separately, the same data were catalogued under a study of T cell repertoires in aging, cancer and after chemotherapy. That report notes: Approximately 9.6 million TCR reads were in the whole dataset. In cancer patients, declining TCR diversity with age involved lost richness and lost evenness.

Sequenced material: peripheral blood. This receptor was taken from a human donor in good health. The V call is TRBV30, the J call TRBJ1-1; TCRdb returns TRBD1, unconfirmable since there is no DNA. The CDR3 sequence is CAWSNNRGQGITEAFF.